The 32 T cell receptor beta chains in this list originate from one sample, sequenced in a study of blood T cells in healthy people across ages. Then a second PCR, running roughly 6 to 12 cycles, was carried out with a sample-barcoded 5' primer and a J-beta primer mix. TCRdb re-derived calls from the 5' RACE reads in MiXCR, one entry per CDR3 protein. Counted here are 550,000 to 700,000 distinct CDR3 sequences, about 25% occurring once; the ten biggest clones make up around a sixth. Sequenced input: blood. The receptors originated from a woman between 65 and 79 years old in good health.

The V and J genes are TRBV7-9 and TRBJ2-7, with unresolved D. The CDR3 has 12 residues. V shed 5 bases and J shed 2 bases, with 7 bases lying between them. Looked up from germline, CDR1 is SEHNR and CDR2 is FQNEAQ (reference sequence). DNA of the CDR3: TGTGCCAGCAGCCCCGACACCTACGAGCAGTACTTC. It translates to CASSPDTYEQYF.

This chain uses TRBV20-1 with TRBJ2-5, with D unresolved. V lost 5 bases and J 0 bases, leaving 16 bases between the germline ends. The CDR3 has 15 amino acids. The V gene's germline CDR1 is DFQATT and CDR2 SNEGSKA (reference sequence). The CDR3 here is CSALGLPGDQETQYF. The CDR3 DNA reads as TGCAGTGCTCTAGGGCTCCCTGGGGACCAAGAGACCCAGTACTTC.

The chain links TRBV7-6 to TRBJ2-5; 8 positions match TRBD1. The V segment lost 2 bases and the J segment 5 bases; nucleotides outside the gene matches: 7. This CDR3 spans 15 amino acids. Germline CDR1 and CDR2: SGHVS and FNYEAQ. The CDR3 loop is CASSLQQGGVETQYF. CDR3 DNA: TGTGCCAGCAGCTTACAACAGGGGGGCGTGGAGACCCAGTACTTC.

The chain links TRBV7-2 to TRBJ1-3, with D maybe TRBD1 (5 bases). Trimming took 6 bases from V and 2 from J, leaving 14 bases between them. The CDR3 runs to 15 residues. Germline V CDR1 and CDR2: SGHTA, FQGNSA. CDR3 nucleotides: TGTGCCAGCAGATCTCCGGGGCTCACTGGAAACACCATATATTTT. This gives the protein CASRSPGLTGNTIYF.

CDR3: CASSLQRMNTEAFF. In DNA form, the CDR3 reads TGTGCCAGCAGCTTGCAAAGAATGAACACTGAAGCTTTCTTT. The chain is built from TRBV5-5 and TRBJ1-1; D not certain. CDR3 length: 14 residues. The ends were cut back, 1 base at V and 0 bases at J, with 7 bases in the middle. CDR1 is SGHKS and CDR2 is YYEKEE in the germline V gene (reference sequence). Full variable domain (missing parts from reference TRBV5-5 and TRBJ1-1): DAGVTQSPTHLIKTRGQQVTLRCSPISGHKSVSWYQQVLGQGPQFIFQYYEKEERGRGNFPDRFSARQFPNYSSELNVNALLLGDSALYLCASSLQRMNTEAFFGQGTRLTVV.

In its sample, this clonotype was seen many times. The chain couples TRBV6-2 or TRBV6-3 to TRBJ1-5, with D perhaps matching TRBD1 (5 bases). The CDR3 has 13 amino acids. CDR1 and CDR2 from the germline V gene are MNHEY and SVGEGT. Trimming removed 6 bases at V and 4 bases at J, with 10 bases between. CDR3 coding DNA: TGTGCCAGCAGGGCAGGGAGAAATCAGCCCCAGCATTTT. Protein sequence: CASRAGRNQPQHF.

The V call is TRBV20-1, the J call TRBJ2-5; D may be TRBD2 (5 bases). The J call may be faulty, since TRBJ2-7 better matches the DNA end. Germline V gene data show CDR1 as DFQATT and CDR2 as SNEGSKA (reference sequence). This CDR3 has 13 amino acids. CDR3: CSATEGSSYEQYF. CDR3 coding DNA: TGCAGTGCGACCGAGGGCTCTTCCTACGAGCAGTACTTC.

This clonotype was detected a few times. This chain joins TRBV7-9 and TRBJ1-1; D might be TRBD1 (6 bases). This CDR3 is 14 amino acids long. The V end lost 5 bases, the J end lost 0 bases, and 10 bases lay between the germline ends. The germline V gene has CDR1 SEHNR and CDR2 FQNEAQ (reference sequence). CDR3 loop: CASSQQGMNTEAFF. Here the CDR3 DNA reads TGTGCCAGCAGCCAACAGGGCATGAACACTGAAGCTTTCTTT. The full variable domain, completed using reference TRBV7-9 and TRBJ1-1, is DTGVSQNPRHKITKRGQNVTFRCDPISEHNRLYWYRQTLGQGPEFLTYFQNEAQLEKSRLLSDRFSAERPKGSFSTLEIQRTEQGDSAMYLCASSQQGMNTEAFFGQGTRLTVV.

The chain recombines TRBV7-2 with TRBJ2-5; tentative D call: TRBD1 (5 bases). Matching the DNA end better, TRBJ2-1 makes the J call doubtful. Germline values: CDR1 SGHTA, CDR2 FQGNSA. CDR3 length equals 16 residues. The CDR3: CASSEIRVLLGNEQFF. For the CDR3, the DNA is TGTGCCAGCAGCGAAATCAGGGTTCTTCTCGGCAATGAGCAGTTCTTC.

This clonotype was observed a few times. The rearrangement joins TRBV11-2 to TRBJ2-3, with D possibly being TRBD2 (6 bases). Deletions cut 0 bases from V and 3 bases from J, with 10 bases between. The germline V gene encodes CDR1 SGHAT and CDR2 FQNNGV. This CDR3 comprises 15 residues. DNA for the CDR3: TGTGCCAGCAGCTTAGATTGGCTAGCGACAGATACGCAGTATTTT. Its protein is CASSLDWLATDTQYF.

The rearrangement joins TRBV4-3 to TRBJ1-2; no definite D call. V shed 1 base and J shed 2 bases, with 11 bases lying between them. The CDR3 loop spans 15 amino acids. Germline-derived CDR1 and CDR2 are LGHNA and YSLEER. The CDR3, as DNA: TGCGCCAGCAGCCAAGGGTCCAGTCTCAACTATGGCTACACCTTC. Its protein product is CASSQGSSLNYGYTF.

This clonotype appeared a single time. This rearrangement joins TRBV20-1 to TRBJ2-3; D is tentatively TRBD1 or TRBD2 (6 bases each). V was pared by 3 bases and J by 0 bases, with 16 bases between. The CDR3 covers 16 residues. In germline, CDR1 is DFQATT, CDR2 SNEGSKA (reference sequence). The CDR3 protein is CSARPRGLLSTDTQYF. In DNA, the CDR3 is TGCAGTGCTAGGCCCCGGGGGCTCCTTAGCACAGATACGCAGTATTTT.

V gene TRBV6-2 or TRBV6-3 combines with J gene TRBJ2-7; D uncertain. This CDR3 has 12 amino acids. CDR1 is MNHEY, CDR2 SVGEGT, per germline. V was clipped by 8 bases and J by 3 bases, with 11 bases between them. The CDR3 protein is CASGDQNYEQYF. In DNA form, the CDR3 reads TGTGCCAGCGGAGATCAAAACTACGAGCAGTACTTC.

The rearrangement uses TRBV7-2 and TRBJ2-1; D is unresolved. Germline loops: CDR1 SGHTA, CDR2 FQGNSA. The CDR3 runs 18 residues. Trimming took off 8 bases at V and 8 bases at J, with 31 bases between the two ends. The CDR3 DNA reads as TGTGCCAGCGCGACTTTGGTCGCCCAGACCTTCTTCTTGCATGAGCAGTTCTTC. Translating it yields CASATLVAQTFFLHEQFF.

The J gene is TRBJ1-2, the V gene TRBV20-1; D call uncertain. V was trimmed by 0 bases and J by 7 bases, leaving 6 bases between them. The CDR3 has 11 residues. Germline CDR1 reads DFQATT; CDR2 reads SNEGSKA (reference sequence). In nucleotides, the CDR3 is TGCAGTGCTAGAGATCGCCGTGGCTACACCTTC. This sequence encodes CSARDRRGYTF.

This clonotype occurred a few times. The rearrangement links TRBV5-6 to TRBJ1-4; D is uncertain. The germline CDR1 and CDR2 sequences are SGHDT and YYEEEE. This CDR3 contains 15 residues. V was shortened by 7 bases and J by 8 bases, with 21 bases between the two germline ends. DNA of the CDR3: TGTGCCAGCCCCACCGGGGTGCCGGCCTGGGAAAAACTGTTTTTT. It codes for CASPTGVPAWEKLFF.

Only a few counts were recorded for this clonotype. CDR3 DNA sequence: TGTGCCAGCAGCCAGGACGGTAGTTATGGCTACACCTTC. It is translated as CASSQDGSYGYTF. The chain is built from TRBV7-2 and TRBJ1-2; D gene unclear. Trimming took off 5 bases at V and 5 bases at J, with 12 bases between the two ends. Germline V gives CDR1 SGHTA, CDR2 FQGNSA. The CDR3 totals 13 residues.

J is TRBJ2-5 and V is TRBV7-2, with 12 bases identical to TRBD1. Germline lookup yields CDR1 SGHTA and CDR2 FQGNSA. The CDR3 extends over 15 amino acids. V shed 5 bases and J 5 bases; nucleotides not matched to a gene: 6. The CDR3 coding sequence is TGTGCCAGCAGCCCTGGGACAGGGGGCTGGGAGACCCAGTACTTC. Its protein product is CASSPGTGGWETQYF.

CDR3 in DNA: TGTGCCAGCAGAACGAGGGACAATGAGCAGTTCTTC. Amino acid sequence: CASRTRDNEQFF. This chain links TRBV6-2 or TRBV6-3 with TRBJ2-5, with TRBD2 as a possible D gene (5 bases). With the DNA end fitting TRBJ2-1 better, the J assignment may be wrong. The CDR3 is made up of 12 amino acids. In germline, CDR1 is MNHEY, CDR2 SVGEGT.

The V gene is TRBV10-3, the J gene TRBJ2-7; TRBD1 agrees at 7 bases. Per germline, CDR1 ENHRY and CDR2 SYGVKD. V shed 0 bases, J shed 5 bases, and the junction held 10 bases outside the gene matches. There are 16 residues in the CDR3. CDR3 in amino acids: CAISESFSGGPHEQYF. The CDR3 DNA sequence: TGTGCCATCAGTGAGTCGTTCTCAGGGGGTCCCCACGAGCAGTACTTC.

This chain connects TRBV5-1 to TRBJ2-5; D gene ambiguous. The CDR3 loop spans 14 amino acids. In germline, CDR1 is SGHRS, CDR2 YFSETQ. Trimming cost V 0 bases and J 3 bases, with 9 bases left between them. The CDR3 spells CASSLANSEETQYF. The CDR3 nucleotides are TGCGCCAGCAGCTTGGCCAATTCTGAAGAGACCCAGTACTTC. Filled out from reference TRBV5-1 and TRBJ2-5, the complete variable domain reads KAGVTQTPRYLIKTRGQQVTLSCSPISGHRSVSWYQQTPGQGLQFLFEYFSETQRNKGNFPGRFSGRQFSNSRSEMNVSTLELGDSALYLCASSLANSEETQYFGPGTRLLVL.

This clonotype was picked up a small number of times. V usage is TRBV18 and J usage is TRBJ2-3, with 7 bases identical to TRBD2. The CDR3 is 14 residues long. V dropped 3 bases and J dropped 4; count of bases not matched to a gene: 4. Germline lookup yields CDR1 KGHSH and CDR2 LQKENI. As DNA, the CDR3 is TGTGCCAGCTCACCCAGGACTAGGCCAGATACGCAGTATTTT. It is translated as CASSPRTRPDTQYF.

The chain uses TRBV6-1 and TRBJ2-1; no definite D call. The CDR3 is 11 residues long. V gave up 4 bases and J gave up 11 bases, with 9 bases separating them. Germline CDR1 MNHNS, CDR2 SASEGT. CDR3 amino acids: CASSGDKKQFF. In DNA form, the CDR3 reads TGTGCCAGCAGTGGTGACAAGAAGCAGTTCTTC.

This clonotype came up once. The CDR3 DNA sequence: TGTGCCAGCAGCTGGGGTGTGCCGGCCCAAGAGACCCAGTACTTC. Encoded protein: CASSWGVPAQETQYF. The chain employs TRBV7-9 and TRBJ2-5; unclear D gene. Germline V gives CDR1 SEHNR, CDR2 FQNEAQ (reference sequence). The CDR3 consists of 15 residues. V was pared by 4 bases and J by 1 base, with 13 bases between.

This clonotype has only a few counts. The CDR3: CSVRDARGSPKRYEQYF. CDR3 coding DNA: TGCAGCGTACGGGATGCCCGGGGTTCCCCGAAACGATACGAGCAGTACTTC. The V call is TRBV29-1, the J call TRBJ2-7; a weak D match, TRBD2 (5 bases). The CDR3 is 17 residues long. V lost 6 bases to trimming and J lost 4 bases, with 28 bases between them. CDR1 SQVTM and CDR2 ANQGSEA come from the germline V gene.

On this clonotype: An end of the junction differs from the germline gene, which may be a read error. V gene TRBV20-1 combines with J gene TRBJ1-4; 10 bases map to TRBD1. CDR1 is DFQATT, CDR2 SNEGSKA, per germline (reference sequence). CDR3 length equals 17 residues. CDR3 amino acids: CSARRGGTGATSEKLFF. The CDR3 DNA reads TGCAGTGCTAGAAGAGGCGGGACAGGGGCGACTAGTGAAAAACTGTTTTTT.

The chain uses TRBV7-2 and TRBJ2-1, with 11 bases identical to TRBD1. Germline values: CDR1 SGHTA, CDR2 FQGNSA. CDR3 length: 17 amino acids. V was pared by 6 bases and J by 7 bases, with 14 bases of the junction left unmatched. The CDR3 region has the DNA TGTGCCAGCAGTCCTAGACAAGGACAGGGGGCATGGAATGAGCAGTTCTTC. Translation: CASSPRQGQGAWNEQFF.

V is TRBV30 and J is TRBJ2-5, with 9 bases matching TRBD1. The J call is doubtful: the DNA matches TRBJ2-7 better. The CDR3 length is 15 residues. CDR1 and CDR2 from the germline V gene are GTSNPN and SVGIG (reference sequence). CDR3 residues: CAWIRAGQGSYEQYF. For the CDR3, the DNA is TGTGCCTGGATCCGAGCGGGACAGGGCTCCTACGAGCAGTACTTC.

This rearrangement joins TRBV18 to TRBJ2-5; D not certain. The CDR3 runs to 14 residues. The germline V gene has CDR1 KGHSH and CDR2 LQKENI. V was pared by 3 bases and J by 1 base, with 9 bases between. CDR3 nucleotide sequence: TGTGCCAGCTCACCGGTACAGCTCCAAGAGACCCAGTACTTC. Amino acid sequence: CASSPVQLQETQYF.

This rearrangement joins TRBV20-1 to TRBJ1-4; the D is unclear. This CDR3 is built from 13 residues. Germline lookup yields CDR1 DFQATT and CDR2 SNEGSKA (reference sequence). Trimming removed 3 bases from V and 3 bases from J, with 8 bases in between. Here the CDR3 reads CSASRRSNEKLFF. In nucleotides, the CDR3 is TGCAGTGCTAGTCGCCGGTCTAATGAAAAACTGTTTTTT.

This clonotype has more than one count but fewer than ten. This chain connects TRBV6-2 or TRBV6-3 to TRBJ2-2; D tentatively reads TRBD1 or TRBD2 (5 bases each). Germline V lookup: CDR1 MNHEY, CDR2 SVGEGT. This CDR3 comprises 14 residues. With 2 bases removed from V and 4 bases from J, the gap between germline ends came to 8 bases. The DNA for the CDR3 is TGTGCCAGCAGTTACGGGACGCGCACCGGGGAGCTGTTTTTT. Translating it yields CASSYGTRTGELFF.

The chain recombines TRBV7-2 with TRBJ2-5; D perhaps matches TRBD2 (5 bases). TRBJ2-7 explains the end of the DNA better; the J call may be wrong. Germline V lookup: CDR1 SGHTA, CDR2 FQGNSA. This CDR3 comprises 14 residues. CDR3 in amino acids: CASSLSAAAYEQYF. CDR3 nucleotide sequence: TGTGCCAGCAGCTTATCCGCAGCGGCCTACGAGCAGTACTTC.